This T cell receptor (beta chain) was sequenced for a study of blood T cells in healthy people across ages. The use of a sample-barcoded 5' primer and a J-beta primer mix characterized a second PCR of about 6 to 12 cycles. MiXCR, applied by TCRdb to the 5' RACE reads, yields one record per CDR3 protein. The data show over a million distinct CDR3 sequences, approximately 40% seen once. The germline CDR1 and CDR2 sequences are SEHNR and FQNEAQ (reference sequence). The CDR3 consists of 15 residues. V shed 4 bases and J 3 bases; nucleotides not matched to a gene: 6. This clonotype was seen a few times. This TCR derives from a woman aged 18-29 years in good health. The chain links TRBV7-9 to TRBJ2-1, with 7 positions matching TRBD1. Sequenced material: blood. CDR3 in DNA: TGTGCCAGCAGCTCCTCGGGACAGAGCTACAATGAGCAGTTCTTC. It translates to CASSSSGQSYNEQFF.